These T cell receptor beta chains were read from a single sample in a study of shared clonotypes between healthy human individuals. Sequenced by immunoSEQ multiplex PCR; TCRdb stores in-frame clones only, minus some. The table lists about 2 million clones, over 85% of them singletons. The sequenced sample consisted of naive CD4+ T cells sorted from blood. The receptor set was obtained from a man between 18 and 35 years old in good health. Each CDR3 is given with its conserved first and last residue. D genes are given only for firm matches. The size field is filled for only some rows; it gives once, few, many or a size class.

clone size | D gene | J gene | V gene | CDR3 DNA | CDR3 protein
- | - | TRBJ2-7 | TRBV6-1 | TGTGCCAGCTCGGGCAGACTCTACGAGCAGTACTTC | CASSGRLYEQYF
- | TRBD2 | TRBJ2-3 | TRBV13 | TGTGCCAGCAGCTACTCGGGACTAGCGGGGGGCACAAATACGCAGTATTTT | CASSYSGLAGGTNTQYF
- | - | TRBJ2-1 | TRBV6-5 | TGTGCCAGCAGTTACCAGGCTAGCTCCTACAATGAGCAGTTCTTC | CASSYQASSYNEQFF
- | - | TRBJ1-5 | TRBV28 | TGTGCCAGCACCCTGGGAGGGGAGGCTCAGCCCCAGCATTTT | CASTLGGEAQPQHF
- | TRBD1 | TRBJ2-3 | TRBV7-2 | TGTGCCAGCAGCTCGGGACAGGGGACAGATACGCAGTATTTT | CASSSGQGTDTQYF
once | TRBD2 | TRBJ2-1 | TRBV10-3 | TGTGCCATCAGCCCACTAGCGGATTTCAATGAGCAGTTCTTC | CAISPLADFNEQFF
- | - | TRBJ2-2 | TRBV10-1 | TGCGCCAGCAATTCTGTGTTAGGGGGAGGTACGAACACCGGGGAGCTGTTTTTT | CASNSVLGGGTNTGELFF
- | TRBD2 | TRBJ2-1 | TRBV19 | TGTGCCAGTAGTAAGTCTAGCGGGAGTTCCTACAATGAGCAGTTCTTC | CASSKSSGSSYNEQFF
- | - | TRBJ2-6 | TRBV5-1 | TGCGCCAGCAGCTTGGATCCGGGTTCTGGGGCCAACGTCCTGACTTTC | CASSLDPGSGANVLTF
- | - | TRBJ1-6 | TRBV19 | TGTGCCAGTAGTATCTCCGGGGGCCAGTCCTATAATTCACCCCTCCACTTT | CASSISGGQSYNSPLHF
- | TRBD2 | TRBJ2-7 | TRBV14 | TGTGCCAGCAGCCCCTTTCCGGGACTAGCGGGAAGCTCCTACGAGCAGTACTTC | CASSPFPGLAGSSYEQYF